This TCR beta chain was observed in a study of blood T cell repertoires in COVID-19. The overall study: Sites across the United States, Italy and Spain contributed samples from acute and convalescent COVID-19. T cells, B-cell-depleted T cells, or PBMCs provided the cDNA or gDNA that served as material.

Source study methods: Reference gene primer amplification yielded estimated nucleated cell counts. Sequencing used immunoSEQ multiplex PCR; TCRdb keeps in-frame clones, though not all of them. The DNA was the basis for D and trimming; V, J and clone size are from that table. The repertoire holds 140,000 or so clones, with 85% to 90% as singletons. Germline V CDR1 and CDR2: MNHNY, SVGAGI (reference sequence). V dropped 5 bases and J dropped 6; count of bases not matched to a gene: 11. This CDR3 comprises 16 residues. The receptor's source is a woman of 80 years or more with acute or convalescent COVID-19. Input material: peripheral blood. The rearrangement uses TRBV6-6 and TRBJ1-5; TRBD1 matches 9 bases. CDR3 residues: CASSKQQGAPGQPQHF. The DNA of the CDR3 is TGTGCCAGCAGTAAACAACAGGGGGCGCCCGGTCAGCCCCAGCATTTT.